The present entry profiles one T cell receptor beta chain with its context. TCR beta CDR3 sequences were amplified from RNA transcripts. In the first-round RT-PCR of the TCR CDR3, the HTBI primer set was used. Using its own MiXCR run on the multiplex PCR reads, TCRdb lists one record per CDR3 protein. In the table there are about 400,000 distinct CDR3 sequences, roughly 14% of which are singletons. This record belongs to a study of T cells in Graves' hyperthyroidism and ophthalmopathy. The germline V gene has CDR1 KGHDR and CDR2 SFDVKD. Trimming removed 4 bases at V and 5 bases at J, with 8 bases between. This CDR3 has 13 amino acids.

The chain joins TRBV24-1 to TRBJ2-1, with unresolved D. Sequencing used blood. The receptor comes from a young woman with Graves' hyperthyroidism that later progressed to Graves' ophthalmopathy. Here the CDR3 DNA reads TGTGCCACCAGTGAAGTGGGGAACAATGAGCAGTTCTTC. As protein: CATSEVGNNEQFF.